Presented here are 19 T cell receptor beta chains from one specimen sequenced in a study of control samples from healthy donors and cancer patients. Generated by immunoSEQ multiplex PCR, the TCRdb table keeps only in-frame clones and is missing some. The sample holds over 75,000 clones, around 81% seen once. Sample: blood. The receptor source for this set is a man aged 30-40 years in good health.

The chain links TRBV6-5 to TRBJ2-1; D is uncertain. V was trimmed by 8 bases and J by 0 bases, leaving 8 bases between them. Germline V gene sequence: CDR1 MNHEY, CDR2 SVGAGI. This CDR3 region has 13 residues. The CDR3 nucleotides are TGTGCCAGCTCGAGAGCCTCCTACAATGAGCAGTTCTTC. It yields the protein CASSRASYNEQFF.

The chain combines TRBV6-6 with TRBJ2-1, with D perhaps matching TRBD1 (6 bases). There are 16 residues in the CDR3. The germline V gene has CDR1 MNHNY and CDR2 SVGAGI (reference sequence). Trimming left V 6 bases short and J 4 bases short, with 19 bases between. CDR3 region: CASRPTGSSSYNEQFF. The CDR3 coding sequence is TGTGCCAGCAGACCTACAGGGTCGTCATCATACAATGAGCAGTTCTTC.

The rearrangement links TRBV12-3 or TRBV12-4 to TRBJ1-2; D ambiguous. The CDR3 has 13 amino acids. Between the trimmed V and J ends, which lost 6 bases and 8 bases, there was a span of 16 bases. Here the CDR3 DNA reads TGTGCCAGCAGGAATTCCTGGGTGGAAGGCTACACCTTC. It codes for CASRNSWVEGYTF.

The chain carries TRBV10-3 and TRBJ1-4; D gene uncertain. Deletions cut 2 bases from V and 5 bases from J, with 6 bases between. Germline assignment: CDR1 ENHRY and CDR2 SYGVKD. This CDR3 spans 13 amino acids. CDR3 region: CAISENRNEKLFF. The CDR3 DNA follows: TGTGCCATCAGTGAGAACCGAAATGAAAAACTGTTTTTT.

The genes are TRBV30 and TRBJ2-4, with D perhaps TRBD2 (7 bases). V dropped 3 bases and J dropped 7 bases, with 10 bases sitting between them. In germline, CDR1 is GTSNPN, CDR2 SVGIG (reference sequence). The CDR3 runs to 12 residues. Written as DNA, the CDR3 is TGTGCCTGGAGCCCGGGGGGCAACATTCAGTACTTC. Protein sequence: CAWSPGGNIQYF.

The V gene is TRBV30, the J gene TRBJ2-6; no firm D call. Germline assignment: CDR1 GTSNPN and CDR2 SVGIG (reference sequence). The CDR3 extends over 12 amino acids. V shed 4 bases and J shed 6 bases, with 7 bases lying between them. The DNA for the CDR3 is TGTGCCTGGAAGGTAGAGGCCAACGTCCTGACTTTC. Translating it yields CAWKVEANVLTF.

V gene TRBV19 combines with J gene TRBJ1-4; D is perhaps TRBD1 (6 bases). CDR3 length: 15 amino acids. CDR1 LNHDA and CDR2 SQIVND come from the germline V gene (reference sequence). V lost 7 bases, J lost 0 bases, and 12 bases lay in between. CDR3 sequence (DNA): TGTGCCAGTATGAGGGACATGGCAACTAATGAAAAACTGTTTTTT. Protein sequence: CASMRDMATNEKLFF.

Points on this clone: Other DNA sequences in this sample translate to the same CDR3. The J gene is TRBJ1-2, the V gene TRBV18, with 8 positions matching TRBD1. V gave up 3 bases and J gave up 5 bases; unmatched junction bases: 2. The CDR3 runs 13 residues. Germline assignment: CDR1 KGHSH and CDR2 LQKENI. The DNA for the CDR3 is TGTGCCAGCTCACCCGACAGGGGTTATGGCTACACCTTC. Translation gives CASSPDRGYGYTF.

This chain joins TRBV9 and TRBJ1-6; 7 bases are a match to TRBD1. The CDR3 length is 17 residues. CDR1 is SGDLS, CDR2 YYNGEE, per germline. J gave up 7 bases and V 0 bases, and 10 bases lay outside the gene matches. CDR3 region: CASSVGPRGSLNSPLHF. CDR3 nucleotide sequence: TGTGCCAGCAGCGTAGGCCCCAGGGGGTCCCTAAATTCACCCCTCCACTTT.

This sequence joins TRBV19 and TRBJ1-6; a weak D match, TRBD1 (5 bases). Trimming removed 10 bases from V and 8 bases from J, with 18 bases in between. Germline V gene sequence: CDR1 LNHDA, CDR2 SQIVND (reference sequence). This CDR3 contains 14 residues. This CDR3 is CATQVGRRHSPLHF. CDR3 nucleotide sequence: TGTGCCACACAGGTGGGCAGGAGGCATTCACCCCTCCACTTT.

The V call is TRBV7-6, the J call TRBJ2-1, with D possibly being TRBD1 or TRBD2 (5 bases each). Trimming cost V 3 bases and J 7 bases, with 16 bases left between them. CDR1 and CDR2 (germline): SGHVS, FNYEAQ. The CDR3 runs to 15 residues. The DNA of the CDR3 is TGTGCCAGCAGCTTCCCCGGGGCCTTACAGAATGAGCAGTTCTTC. It specifies CASSFPGALQNEQFF.

V gene TRBV6-1 combines with J gene TRBJ1-2, with no clear D. Germline CDR1 reads MNHNS; CDR2 reads SASEGT. The CDR3 has 12 residues. V was cut by 2 bases and J by 4 bases, with 5 bases left in between. The CDR3 sequence is CASSEFTYGYTF. The CDR3 DNA reads as TGTGCCAGCAGTGAATTCACCTATGGCTACACCTTC.

The chain recombines TRBV7-8 with TRBJ1-5; D is possibly TRBD1 (5 bases). V was clipped by 2 bases and J by 2 bases, with 22 bases between them. Per the germline V gene, CDR1 is SGHVS and CDR2 is FQNEAQ. The CDR3 runs to 19 residues. The CDR3 region has the DNA TGTGCCAGCAGCTTAAGGCGGGGACCCCTGGGGGAAGGCAATCAGCCCCAGCATTTT. The encoded protein is CASSLRRGPLGEGNQPQHF.

The chain combines TRBV7-3 with TRBJ2-5; 10 positions match TRBD2. J gave up 7 bases and V 5 bases, and 16 bases lay outside the gene matches. CDR1 SGHTA and CDR2 FQGTGA come from the germline V gene. The CDR3 consists of 17 residues. The CDR3 spells CASSPTGSGGAVGTQYF. DNA for the CDR3: TGTGCCAGCAGCCCCACCGGAAGCGGGGGGGCTGTGGGGACCCAGTACTTC.

The V gene is TRBV11-1, the J gene TRBJ2-7, with a weak D call TRBD2 (7 bases). The CDR3 length is 14 residues. Trimming took off 0 bases at V and 3 bases at J, with 9 bases between the two ends. Germline-derived CDR1 and CDR2 are SGHAT and FQDESV (reference sequence). The CDR3 DNA is TGTGCCAGCAGCTTAGCGGGGGGGCTCTACGAGCAGTACTTC. Protein: CASSLAGGLYEQYF.

The chain has TRBV15 and TRBJ2-5; the D is unclear. Trimming took 0 bases from V and 3 from J, leaving 11 bases between them. Germline CDR1 LNHNV, CDR2 YYDKDF (reference sequence). The CDR3 loop spans 15 amino acids. This CDR3 reads CATSRDADVEETQYF. The CDR3 nucleotides read TGTGCCACCAGCAGAGATGCGGACGTTGAAGAGACCCAGTACTTC.

The rearrangement uses TRBV5-1 and TRBJ1-1; tentatively, D is TRBD1 (6 bases). Trimming took off 0 bases at V and 1 base at J, with 7 bases between the two ends. Germline V gene lookup returns CDR1 SGHRS and CDR2 YFSETQ. This CDR3 is 14 amino acids long. CDR3 in DNA: TGCGCCAGCAGCTTGGACAGGGAGAACACTGAAGCTTTCTTT. Protein: CASSLDRENTEAFF.

This chain joins TRBV6-5 and TRBJ1-1; 7 bases align to TRBD1. CDR1 is MNHEY and CDR2 is SVGAGI in the germline V gene. The CDR3 sequence is 14 residues long. With 4 bases clipped from V and 3 bases from J, the junction kept 5 bases outside the gene matches. The CDR3, as DNA: TGTGCCAGCAGTTTAAACAGGGGAGACACTGAAGCTTTCTTT. This translates into CASSLNRGDTEAFF.

The gene calls are TRBV18 and TRBJ1-1; a possible D gene is TRBD1 (6 bases). The germline gives CDR1 KGHSH, CDR2 LQKENI. The CDR3 is 16 residues long. V was shortened by 5 bases and J by 1 base, with 17 bases between the two germline ends. The CDR3 DNA reads TGTGCCAGCTCAAACAGGCGGGGGGCGGAGAACACTGAAGCTTTCTTT. It encodes CASSNRRGAENTEAFF.